Reported below is one T cell receptor beta chain. The target antigen is unknown. With V trimmed by 2 bases and J by 13 bases, 4 bases remained unmatched. The CDR3 has 12 amino acids. The germline V gene encodes CDR1 SEHNR and CDR2 FQNEAQ (reference sequence). Built from TCR beta cDNA, the libraries had unique molecular identifiers in them. Each batch of about 0.95 to 10 million T cells produced a few hundred thousand cDNA molecules. Using its own MiXCR run on the PCR reads, TCRdb lists one record per CDR3 protein. The sample lists 750,000 to 950,000 distinct CDR3 sequences; 35% to 55% were seen once. These data belong to a study of post-analysis software for immune sequencing data. Broader study findings: When patients were compared with controls, 5 or 6 TRBV segments were more frequent, TRBV5-6, TRBV5-1 and TRBV20-1 among them. Analysis by F measure revealed that same-batch samples clustered strongly together. Compared against controls, patients with multiple sclerosis displayed significantly lower normalized Chao1 diversity.

This TCR was recovered from a girl aged 10 to 17 with multiple sclerosis. Sequencing was done on a sample of blood. The gene calls are TRBV7-9 and TRBJ2-1, with TRBD2 matching over 8 bases. Here the CDR3 reads CASSLPTSGQFF. As DNA, the CDR3 is TGTGCCAGCAGCTTACCCACTAGCGGCCAGTTCTTC.